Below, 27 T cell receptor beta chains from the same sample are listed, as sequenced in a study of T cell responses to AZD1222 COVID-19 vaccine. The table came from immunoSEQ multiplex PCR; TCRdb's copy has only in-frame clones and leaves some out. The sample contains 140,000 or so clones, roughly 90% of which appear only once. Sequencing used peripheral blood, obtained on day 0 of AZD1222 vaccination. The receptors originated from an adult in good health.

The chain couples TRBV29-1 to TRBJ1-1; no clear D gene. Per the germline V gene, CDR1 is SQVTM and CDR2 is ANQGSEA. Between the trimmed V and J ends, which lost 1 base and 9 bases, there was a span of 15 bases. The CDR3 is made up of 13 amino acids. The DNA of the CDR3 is TGCAGCGTTGAAGGAGCAGTGAGGATGAAAGCTTTCTTT. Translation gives CSVEGAVRMKAFF.

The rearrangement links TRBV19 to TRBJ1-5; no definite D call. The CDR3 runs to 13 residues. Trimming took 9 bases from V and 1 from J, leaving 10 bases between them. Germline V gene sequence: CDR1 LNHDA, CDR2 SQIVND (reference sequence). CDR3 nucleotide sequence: TGTGCCAGCCGGGCCCCGAGCAATCAGCCCCAGCATTTT. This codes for CASRAPSNQPQHF.

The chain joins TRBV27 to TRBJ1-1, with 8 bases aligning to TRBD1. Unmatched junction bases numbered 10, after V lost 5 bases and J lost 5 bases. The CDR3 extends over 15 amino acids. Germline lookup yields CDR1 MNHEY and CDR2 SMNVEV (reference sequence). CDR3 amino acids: CASSVVAGGRTEAFF. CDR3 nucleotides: TGTGCCAGCAGTGTGGTAGCAGGGGGCCGTACTGAAGCTTTCTTT.

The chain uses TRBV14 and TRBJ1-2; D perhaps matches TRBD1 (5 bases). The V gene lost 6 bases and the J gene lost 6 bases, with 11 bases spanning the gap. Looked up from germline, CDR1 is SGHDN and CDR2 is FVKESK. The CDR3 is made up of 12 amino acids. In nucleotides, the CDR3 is TGTGCCAGCAGGGGGACCCGGGATGGCTACACCTTC. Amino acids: CASRGTRDGYTF.

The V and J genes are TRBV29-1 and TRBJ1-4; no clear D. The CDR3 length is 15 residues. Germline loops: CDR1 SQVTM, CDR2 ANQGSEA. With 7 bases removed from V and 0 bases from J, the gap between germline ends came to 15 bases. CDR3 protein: CSAGPQSATNEKLFF. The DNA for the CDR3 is TGCAGCGCCGGACCGCAATCTGCAACTAATGAAAAACTGTTTTTT.

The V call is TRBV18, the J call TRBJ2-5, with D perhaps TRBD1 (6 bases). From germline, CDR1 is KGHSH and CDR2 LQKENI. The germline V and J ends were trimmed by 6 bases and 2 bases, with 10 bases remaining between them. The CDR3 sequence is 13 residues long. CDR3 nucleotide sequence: TGTGCCAGCTCCCGACAGGAGCAAGAGACCCAGTACTTC. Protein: CASSRQEQETQYF.

CDR3 loop: CASSLGLLSSPLHF. The DNA of the CDR3 is TGCGCCAGCAGCTTGGGACTGCTAAGTTCACCCCTCCACTTT. The chain is built from TRBV5-1 and TRBJ1-6; D gene unclear. V gave up 0 bases and J gave up 9 bases, with 10 bases separating them. Germline V gene lookup returns CDR1 SGHRS and CDR2 YFSETQ. CDR3 length: 14 residues.

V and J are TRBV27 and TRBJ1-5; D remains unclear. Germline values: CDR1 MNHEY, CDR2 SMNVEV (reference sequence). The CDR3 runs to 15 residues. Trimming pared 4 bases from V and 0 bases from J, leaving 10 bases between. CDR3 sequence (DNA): TGTGCCAGCAGTTCGCACAGCTATAGCAATCAGCCCCAGCATTTT. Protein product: CASSSHSYSNQPQHF.

CDR3 coding DNA: TGTGCCAGCAGTTTCTGGACGACACCCCTCCACTTT. Residues: CASSFWTTPLHF. The chain joins TRBV12-3 or TRBV12-4 to TRBJ1-6; D is unclear. V lost 3 bases and J 11 bases, leaving 8 bases between the germline ends. This CDR3 comprises 12 residues.

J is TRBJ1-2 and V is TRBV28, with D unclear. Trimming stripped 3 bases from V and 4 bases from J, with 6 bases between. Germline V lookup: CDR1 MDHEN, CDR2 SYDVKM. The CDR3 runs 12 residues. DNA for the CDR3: TGTGCCAGCAGTTTTCTTCCCTATGGCTACACCTTC. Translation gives CASSFLPYGYTF.

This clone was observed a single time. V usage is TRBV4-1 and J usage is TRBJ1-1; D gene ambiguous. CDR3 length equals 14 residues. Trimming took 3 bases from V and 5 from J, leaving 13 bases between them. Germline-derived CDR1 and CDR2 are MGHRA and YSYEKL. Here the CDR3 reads CASSQAPVGTEAFF. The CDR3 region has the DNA TGCGCCAGCAGCCAGGCGCCTGTGGGGACTGAAGCTTTCTTT.

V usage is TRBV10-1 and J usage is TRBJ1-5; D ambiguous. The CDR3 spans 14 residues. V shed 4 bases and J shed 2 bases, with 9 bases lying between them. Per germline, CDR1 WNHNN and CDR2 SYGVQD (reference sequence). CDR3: CASSVIRGNQPQHF. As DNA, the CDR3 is TGCGCCAGCAGTGTGATCCGGGGCAATCAGCCCCAGCATTTT.

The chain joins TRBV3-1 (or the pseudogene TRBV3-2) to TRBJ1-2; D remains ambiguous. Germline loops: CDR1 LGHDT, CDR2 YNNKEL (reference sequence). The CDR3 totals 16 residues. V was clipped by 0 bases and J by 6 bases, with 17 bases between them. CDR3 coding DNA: TGTGCCAGCAGCCAAGATCAATCCGGCAAAGCGGATGGCTACACCTTC. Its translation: CASSQDQSGKADGYTF.

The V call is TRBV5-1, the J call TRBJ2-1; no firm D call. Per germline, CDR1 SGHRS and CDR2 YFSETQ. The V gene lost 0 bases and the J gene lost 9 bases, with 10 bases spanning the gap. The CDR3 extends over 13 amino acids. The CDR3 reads CASSLGEPPEQFF. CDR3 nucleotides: TGCGCCAGCAGCTTGGGGGAACCACCTGAGCAGTTCTTC.

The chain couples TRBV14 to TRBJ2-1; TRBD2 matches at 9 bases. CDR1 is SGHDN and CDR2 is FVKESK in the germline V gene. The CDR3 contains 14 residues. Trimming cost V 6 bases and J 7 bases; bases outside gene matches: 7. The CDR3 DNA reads TGTGCCAGCAGACAGGCGGGAGGGCCGAATGAGCAGTTCTTC. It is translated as CASRQAGGPNEQFF.

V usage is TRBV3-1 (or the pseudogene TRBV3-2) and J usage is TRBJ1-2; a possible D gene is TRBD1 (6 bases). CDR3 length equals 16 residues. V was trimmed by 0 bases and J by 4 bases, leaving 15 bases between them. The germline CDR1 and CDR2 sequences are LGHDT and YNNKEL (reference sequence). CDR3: CASSQDPRTDLYGYTF. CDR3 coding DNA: TGTGCCAGCAGCCAAGATCCCCGGACAGACCTCTATGGCTACACCTTC.

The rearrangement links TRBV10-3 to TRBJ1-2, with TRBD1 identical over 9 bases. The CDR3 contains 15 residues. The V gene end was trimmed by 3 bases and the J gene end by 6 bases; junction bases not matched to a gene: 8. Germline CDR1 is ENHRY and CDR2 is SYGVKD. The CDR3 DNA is TGTGCCATCAGTGAAACGGGACAGGGTCTCAATGGCTACACCTTC. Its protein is CAISETGQGLNGYTF.

Here the CDR3 reads CASSPQDSKVIQYF. DNA of the CDR3: TGTGCCAGCAGTCCCCAGGACAGTAAGGTCATTCAGTACTTC. This rearrangement joins TRBV27 to TRBJ2-4; TRBD1 might be the D (6 bases). V gave up 5 bases and J gave up 9 bases, with 17 bases separating them. In germline, CDR1 is MNHEY, CDR2 SMNVEV (reference sequence). The CDR3 sequence is 14 residues long.

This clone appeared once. The DNA for the CDR3 is TGCGCCAGCAGCTTGGCCGGGACGCCTAGCTCTGGGGCCAACGTCCTGACTTTC. Translated, it gives CASSLAGTPSSGANVLTF. The chain employs TRBV5-1 and TRBJ2-6, with D perhaps assigned TRBD1 or TRBD2 (5 bases each). The CDR3 is 18 residues long. Deletions cut 0 bases from V and 0 bases from J, with 13 bases between. CDR1 and CDR2 (germline): SGHRS, YFSETQ.

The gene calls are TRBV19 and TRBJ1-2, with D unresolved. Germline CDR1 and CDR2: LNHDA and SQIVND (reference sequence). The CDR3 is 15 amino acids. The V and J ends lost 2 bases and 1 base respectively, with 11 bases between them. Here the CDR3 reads CASSIHPSGNYGYTF. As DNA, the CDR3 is TGTGCCAGTAGTATACACCCATCGGGTAACTATGGCTACACCTTC.

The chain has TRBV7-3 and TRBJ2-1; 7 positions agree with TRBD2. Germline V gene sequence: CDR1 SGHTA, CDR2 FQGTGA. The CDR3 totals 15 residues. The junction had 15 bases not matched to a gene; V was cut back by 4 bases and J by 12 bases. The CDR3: CASSSQAGAPPRQFF. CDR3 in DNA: TGTGCCAGCAGCTCTCAGGCGGGAGCCCCTCCCAGGCAGTTCTTC. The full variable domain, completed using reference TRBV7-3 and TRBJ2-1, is GAGVSQTPSNKVTEKGKYVELRCDPISGHTALYWYRQSLGQGPEFLIYFQGTGAADDSGLPNDRFFAVRPEGSVSTLKIQRTERGDSAVYLCASSSQAGAPPRQFFGPGTRLTVL.

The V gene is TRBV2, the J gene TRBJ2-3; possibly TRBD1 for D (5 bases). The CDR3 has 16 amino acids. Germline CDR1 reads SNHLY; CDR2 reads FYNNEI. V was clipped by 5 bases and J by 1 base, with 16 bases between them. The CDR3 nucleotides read TGTGCCAGCAGTTCCGCCAGGGCTGTGCGCACAGATACGCAGTATTTT. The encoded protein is CASSSARAVRTDTQYF.

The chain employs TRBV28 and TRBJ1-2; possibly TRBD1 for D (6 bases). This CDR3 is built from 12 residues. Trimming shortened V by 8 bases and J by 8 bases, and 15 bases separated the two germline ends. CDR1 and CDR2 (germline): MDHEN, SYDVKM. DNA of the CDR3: TGTGCCAGCTACGACAGGTCCTACGGCTACACCTTC. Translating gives CASYDRSYGYTF.

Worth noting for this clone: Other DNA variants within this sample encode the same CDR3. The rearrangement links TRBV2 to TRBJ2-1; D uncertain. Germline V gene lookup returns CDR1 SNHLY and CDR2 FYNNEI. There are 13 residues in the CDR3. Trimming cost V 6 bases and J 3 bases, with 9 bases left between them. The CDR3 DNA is TGTGCCAGCAGCACAGACAACTACAATGAGCAGTTCTTC. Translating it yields CASSTDNYNEQFF. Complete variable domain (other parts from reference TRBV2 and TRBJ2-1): EPEVTQTPSHQVTQMGQEVILRCVPISNHLYFYWYRQILGQKVEFLVSFYNNEISEKSEIFDDQFSVERPDGSNFTLKIRSTKLEDSAMYFCASSTDNYNEQFFGPGTRLTVL.

The CDR3 reads CASSRLPRGYNEKLFF. DNA for the CDR3: TGTGCCAGCAGTCGACTACCGCGGGGTTATAATGAAAAACTGTTTTTT. This chain links TRBV5-8 with TRBJ1-4, with unresolved D. CDR1 is SGHTS and CDR2 is YDEGEE in the germline V gene. Trimming stripped 5 bases from V and 4 bases from J, with 18 bases between. This CDR3 has 16 residues. Filled out from reference TRBV5-8 and TRBJ1-4, the complete variable domain reads EAGVTQSPTHLIKTRGQQATLRCSPISGHTSVYWYQQALGLGLQFLLWYDEGEERNRGNFPPRFSGRQFPNYSSELNVNALELEDSALYLCASSRLPRGYNEKLFFGSGTQLSVL.

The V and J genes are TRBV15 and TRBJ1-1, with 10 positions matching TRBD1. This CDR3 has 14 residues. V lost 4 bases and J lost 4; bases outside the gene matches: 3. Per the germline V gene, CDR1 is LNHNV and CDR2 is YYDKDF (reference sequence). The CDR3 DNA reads TGTGCCACCAGCACGGGACAGGGGAGCACTGAAGCTTTCTTT. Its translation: CATSTGQGSTEAFF.

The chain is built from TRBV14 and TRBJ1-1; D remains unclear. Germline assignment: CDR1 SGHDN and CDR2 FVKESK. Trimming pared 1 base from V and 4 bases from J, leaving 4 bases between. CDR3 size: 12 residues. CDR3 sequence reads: CASSQVPTEAFF. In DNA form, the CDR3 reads TGTGCCAGCAGCCAAGTCCCCACTGAAGCTTTCTTT.